Listed here are 25 T cell receptor beta chains from one sample, sequenced in a study of T cells in Graves' hyperthyroidism and ophthalmopathy. Using RNA transcripts as the source, TCR beta CDR3 regions were amplified. RT-PCR in the first round (using the HTBI primer set) targeted the TCR CDR3. TCRdb fed the multiplex PCR reads into MiXCR, producing one record per CDR3 protein. The table shows about 640,000 distinct CDR3 sequences, with about 20% occurring only once. The sequenced sample consisted of blood. The receptors originated from a man younger than 45 with Graves' ophthalmopathy.

Only a few counts were recorded for this clonotype. The V and J genes are TRBV20-1 and TRBJ2-6, with D possibly TRBD2 on 6 matching bases. V was shortened by 6 bases and J by 3 bases, with 9 bases between the two germline ends. Germline V lookup: CDR1 DFQATT, CDR2 SNEGSKA (reference sequence). The CDR3 spans 13 residues. The chain's CDR3 is CSAERVGANVLTF. DNA of the CDR3: TGCAGTGCGGAGCGGGTTGGGGCCAACGTCCTGACTTTC.

The CDR3 DNA is TGCAGTGCTAGAGGGCTTGGCGGGAGTTCAAACACCGGGGAGCTGTTTTTT. Residues: CSARGLGGSSNTGELFF. V usage is TRBV20-1 and J usage is TRBJ2-2; 7 nucleotides agree with TRBD2. Germline values: CDR1 DFQATT, CDR2 SNEGSKA (reference sequence). V lost 1 base to trimming and J lost 2 bases; unmatched junction nucleotides: 10. The CDR3 contains 17 residues.

Notes on this clonotype: This may come from a read error, since a much larger clone is one base off. The chain recombines TRBV24-1 with TRBJ2-7; D gene unclear. Germline loops: CDR1 KGHDR, CDR2 SFDVKD. V lost 0 bases and J lost 5, with 10 bases in between. The CDR3 sequence is 14 residues long. CDR3 residues: CATSDLRDKDEQYF. In DNA form, the CDR3 reads TGTGCCACCAGTGATTTGCGAGACAAAGACGAGCAGTACTTC.

The table lists this clonotype with a few counts. The V and J genes are TRBV5-1 and TRBJ2-2; no reliable D call. V was trimmed by 5 bases and J by 0 bases, leaving 14 bases between them. The CDR3 is made up of 16 amino acids. Germline V gives CDR1 SGHRS, CDR2 YFSETQ. CDR3 sequence (DNA): TGCGCCAGCAGTGAGTCGGTGGGGACGAACACCGGGGAGCTGTTTTTT. Translation: CASSESVGTNTGELFF.

This clonotype was picked up a small number of times. The V and J genes are TRBV6-2 or TRBV6-3 and TRBJ2-7; TRBD2 agrees at 8 bases. The CDR3 runs 16 residues. Germline assignment: CDR1 MNHEY and CDR2 SVGEGT. Losses at the gene ends were 6 bases for V and 4 bases for J; bases not matched to a gene: 14. The CDR3 DNA reads as TGTGCCAGCAGCCCGAGACTAGCGTCGCTTATTTACGAGCAGTACTTC. As protein: CASSPRLASLIYEQYF.

The chain employs TRBV9 and TRBJ1-2; D may be TRBD1 (6 bases). The V and J ends lost 0 bases and 7 bases respectively, with 13 bases between them. Germline CDR1 and CDR2: SGDLS and YYNGEE. CDR3 length equals 14 residues. The CDR3 here is CASSVGRGGGGYTF. DNA for the CDR3: TGTGCCAGCAGCGTAGGCAGGGGCGGCGGTGGCTACACCTTC.

This clonotype was picked up many times. The gene calls are TRBV7-9 and TRBJ2-1; perhaps D is TRBD1 or TRBD2 (5 bases each). CDR3 size: 16 residues. Looked up from germline, CDR1 is SEHNR and CDR2 is FQNEAQ (reference sequence). V was pared by 6 bases and J by 0 bases, with 15 bases between. The CDR3: CASSLPRGPSYNEQFF. The CDR3 nucleotides are TGTGCCAGCAGTCTACCTCGGGGACCCTCCTACAATGAGCAGTTCTTC.

This clonotype was counted between two and nine times. The rearrangement links TRBV7-2 to TRBJ2-7; 11 nucleotides match TRBD2. This CDR3 spans 17 amino acids. The germline V gene encodes CDR1 SGHTA and CDR2 FQGNSA. Unmatched junction bases numbered 13, after V lost 5 bases and J lost 4 bases. The CDR3 region is CASSLIPGTSGEYEQYF. CDR3 sequence (DNA): TGTGCCAGCAGCCTCATTCCGGGGACTAGCGGCGAATACGAGCAGTACTTC.

Ten or more counts support this clonotype. The rearrangement links TRBV18 to TRBJ1-2; D gene unclear. This CDR3 is 13 amino acids long. The V gene lost 6 bases and the J gene lost 3 bases, with 11 bases spanning the gap. Germline values: CDR1 KGHSH, CDR2 LQKENI. CDR3 residues: CASSLPQDYGYTF. As DNA, the CDR3 is TGTGCCAGCTCCCTCCCCCAGGACTATGGCTACACCTTC.

The CDR3 DNA sequence: TGTGCCAGCTCACCGGGCAGGGAGGGGGTACAGCATTTT. Protein product: CASSPGREGVQHF. The chain carries TRBV18 and TRBJ1-5; a possible D gene is TRBD1 (6 bases). This CDR3 is 13 amino acids long. Germline CDR1 and CDR2: KGHSH and LQKENI. The germline V and J ends were trimmed by 3 bases and 13 bases, with 16 bases remaining between them.

The sample holds a few counts of this clonotype. V usage is TRBV20-1 and J usage is TRBJ2-7, with 7 nucleotides matching TRBD1. J gave up 6 bases and V 0 bases, and 11 bases lay outside the gene matches. The CDR3 extends over 15 amino acids. Germline CDR1 and CDR2: DFQATT and SNEGSKA (reference sequence). CDR3 loop: CSARDPDRARGEQYF. CDR3 sequence (DNA): TGCAGTGCTAGAGATCCCGACAGGGCCAGGGGCGAGCAGTACTTC.

The gene calls are TRBV5-1 and TRBJ2-7; 10 bases are shared with TRBD1. The trim removed 4 bases at V and 4 bases at J, leaving 5 bases unmatched. The CDR3 is 14 amino acids. Germline V gene data show CDR1 as SGHRS and CDR2 as YFSETQ. CDR3 coding DNA: TGCGCCAGCAGCCCGACAGGGGGCCAGTACGAGCAGTACTTC. Translating it yields CASSPTGGQYEQYF.

This clonotype was counted a few times. The chain employs TRBV12-3 or TRBV12-4 and TRBJ2-7, with no clear D. The germline V and J ends were trimmed by 5 bases and 3 bases, with 11 bases remaining between them. The CDR3 runs 13 residues. The CDR3 bases are TGTGCCAGCAGTCCCCGACACAACTACGAGCAGTACTTC. Amino acids: CASSPRHNYEQYF.

The sample holds many counts of this clonotype. The chain has TRBV5-1 and TRBJ2-1; 9 positions agree with TRBD1. CDR1 is SGHRS, CDR2 YFSETQ, per germline. Trimming cost V 3 bases and J 6 bases; bases outside gene matches: 7. The CDR3 consists of 15 residues. CDR3 sequence (DNA): TGCGCCAGCAGCTATCCGGGACAGGGTGTCAATGAGCAGTTCTTC. It codes for CASSYPGQGVNEQFF.

This clonotype was observed at least ten times. CDR3 region: CASSPGGDTQYF. The CDR3 DNA reads TGTGCCAGCAGTCCAGGAGGTGATACGCAGTATTTT. The V gene is TRBV7-9, the J gene TRBJ2-3; tentatively, D is TRBD2 (5 bases). V dropped 6 bases and J dropped 6 bases, with 10 bases sitting between them. Looked up from germline, CDR1 is SEHNR and CDR2 is FQNEAQ (reference sequence). The length of the CDR3 is 12 residues.

This clonotype occurred many times. The genes are TRBV6-6 and TRBJ1-1; D gene uncertain. Trimming stripped 1 base from V and 0 bases from J, with 15 bases between. The CDR3 has 17 amino acids. Germline values: CDR1 MNHNY, CDR2 SVGAGI (reference sequence). Here the CDR3 reads CASSYLVGRNMNTEAFF. The CDR3, as DNA: TGTGCCAGCAGTTACTTAGTGGGCAGAAACATGAACACTGAAGCTTTCTTT.

On this clonotype itself: Just one base apart from a much larger clone, this may be a read error. The chain uses TRBV25-1 and TRBJ2-3; 10 bases fit TRBD2. The germline CDR1 and CDR2 sequences are MGHDK and SYGVNS. J gave up 2 bases and V 6 bases, and 5 bases lay outside the gene matches. CDR3 length: 15 amino acids. CDR3 in DNA: TGTGCCAGCAGCCTGACTAGCGGGTACACAGATACGCAGTATTTT. Its translation is CASSLTSGYTDTQYF.

This clonotype was observed at least ten times. This chain joins TRBV28 and TRBJ2-7; the match to TRBD2 covers 8 bases. The junction had 6 bases not matched to a gene; V was cut back by 7 bases and J by 4 bases. Germline values: CDR1 MDHEN, CDR2 SYDVKM. The CDR3 contains 13 residues. The CDR3 sequence is CASKNGGEYEQYF. CDR3 nucleotide sequence: TGTGCCAGCAAAAACGGGGGGGAGTACGAGCAGTACTTC.

A few counts support this clonotype. The chain recombines TRBV11-1 with TRBJ2-2; D unclear. This CDR3 spans 15 amino acids. Trimming took 5 bases from V and 3 from J, leaving 13 bases between them. Germline CDR1 is SGHAT and CDR2 is FQDESV (reference sequence). In DNA form, the CDR3 reads TGTGCCAGCAGCCAGTCCTCTAGGGACACCGGGGAGCTGTTTTTT. This encodes CASSQSSRDTGELFF.

The chain uses TRBV5-4 and TRBJ2-7, with D tentatively TRBD1 (5 bases). Germline V gene sequence: CDR1 SGHNT, CDR2 YYREEE (reference sequence). V lost 1 base and J 2 bases, leaving 13 bases between the germline ends. The CDR3 consists of 15 residues. In DNA, the CDR3 is TGTGCCAGCAGCTTGTGGTCAGGGAATGCCTACGAGCAGTACTTC. This translates into CASSLWSGNAYEQYF.

The CDR3 coding sequence is TGTGCCACCGACACCGACCTAGCGGGAGGGCCGGACGAGCAGTACTTC. Translating it yields CATDTDLAGGPDEQYF. V and J are TRBV15 and TRBJ2-7; TRBD2 aligns across 12 bases. The CDR3 runs 16 residues. Trimming cost V 8 bases and J 5 bases; bases outside gene matches: 13. CDR1 and CDR2 from the germline V gene are LNHNV and YYDKDF (reference sequence).

The V and J genes are TRBV3-1 and TRBJ2-3; D unresolved. Germline CDR1 is LGHDT and CDR2 is YNNKEL (reference sequence). V dropped 1 base and J dropped 3 bases, with 8 bases sitting between them. The CDR3 length is 14 residues. The CDR3 region has the DNA TGTGCCAGCAGCCAAGTCCTGAGAACAGATACGCAGTATTTT. This codes for CASSQVLRTDTQYF.

J is TRBJ2-3 and V is TRBV30; 8 positions match TRBD2. Germline V CDR1 and CDR2: GTSNPN, SVGIG (reference sequence). Germline trimming cut 3 bases from V and 2 bases from J; bases unmatched to any gene: 4. This CDR3 region has 14 residues. The CDR3 DNA sequence: TGTGCCTGGAGACGGGGGGGAATCACAGATACGCAGTATTTT. Protein product: CAWRRGGITDTQYF. Full variable domain (outside the CDR3, taken from reference TRBV30 and TRBJ2-3): SQTIHQWPATLVQPVGSPLSLECTVEGTSNPNLYWYRQAAGRGLQLLFYSVGIGQISSEVPQNLSASRPQDRQFILSSKKLLLSDSGFYLCAWRRGGITDTQYFGPGTRLTVL.

This clonotype was counted a few times. V is TRBV28 and J is TRBJ2-1, with D hard to call. Germline assignment: CDR1 MDHEN and CDR2 SYDVKM. Trimming cost V 6 bases and J 8 bases, with 11 bases left between them. This CDR3 is built from 12 residues. The CDR3 protein is CASRTLADEQFF. CDR3 coding DNA: TGTGCCAGCAGGACCCTGGCGGATGAGCAGTTCTTC.

The sample holds a few counts of this clonotype. The gene calls are TRBV6-1 and TRBJ2-1; 15 bases are shared with TRBD2. Germline V gene sequence: CDR1 MNHNS, CDR2 SASEGT. The CDR3 totals 15 residues. Germline trimming cut 5 bases from V and 9 bases from J; bases unmatched to any gene: 5. The CDR3 sequence is CASSFRTSGRAEQFF. CDR3 nucleotides: TGTGCCAGCAGTTTCAGGACTAGCGGGAGGGCTGAGCAGTTCTTC.